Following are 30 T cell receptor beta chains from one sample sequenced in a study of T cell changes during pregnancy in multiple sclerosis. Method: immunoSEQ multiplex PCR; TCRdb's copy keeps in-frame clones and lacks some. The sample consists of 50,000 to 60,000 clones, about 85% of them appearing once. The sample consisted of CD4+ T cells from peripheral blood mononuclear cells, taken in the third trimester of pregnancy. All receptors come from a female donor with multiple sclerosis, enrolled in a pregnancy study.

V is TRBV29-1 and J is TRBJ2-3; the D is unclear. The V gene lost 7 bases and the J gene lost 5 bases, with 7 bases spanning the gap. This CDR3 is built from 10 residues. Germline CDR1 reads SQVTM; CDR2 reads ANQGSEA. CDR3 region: CSAGGDTQYF. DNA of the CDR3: TGCAGCGCCGGTGGAGATACGCAGTATTTT.

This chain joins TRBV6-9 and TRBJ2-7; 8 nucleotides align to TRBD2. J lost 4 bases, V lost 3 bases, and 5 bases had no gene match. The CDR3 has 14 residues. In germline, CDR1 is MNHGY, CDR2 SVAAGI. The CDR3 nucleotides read TGTGCCAGCAGTTACCCGGGAGGGAGGTACGAGCAGTACTTC. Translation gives CASSYPGGRYEQYF.

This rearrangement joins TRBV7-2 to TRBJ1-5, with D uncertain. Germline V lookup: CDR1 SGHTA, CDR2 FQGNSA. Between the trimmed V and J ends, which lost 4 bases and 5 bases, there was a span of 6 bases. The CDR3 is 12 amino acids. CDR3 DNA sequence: TGTGCCAGCAGCTCGAGAGATCAGCCCCAGCATTTT. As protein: CASSSRDQPQHF.

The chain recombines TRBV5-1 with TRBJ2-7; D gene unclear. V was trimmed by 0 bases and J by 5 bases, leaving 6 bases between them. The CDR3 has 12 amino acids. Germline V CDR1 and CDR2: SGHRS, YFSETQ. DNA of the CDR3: TGCGCCAGCAGCTTGGGATCGGACGAGCAGTACTTC. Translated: CASSLGSDEQYF.

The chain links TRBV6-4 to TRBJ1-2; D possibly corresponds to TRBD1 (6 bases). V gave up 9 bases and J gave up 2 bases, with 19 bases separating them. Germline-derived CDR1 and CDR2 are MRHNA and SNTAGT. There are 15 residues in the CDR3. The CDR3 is CASRPPGVANYGYTF. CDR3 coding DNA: TGTGCCAGTCGGCCCCCAGGGGTTGCGAACTATGGCTACACCTTC.

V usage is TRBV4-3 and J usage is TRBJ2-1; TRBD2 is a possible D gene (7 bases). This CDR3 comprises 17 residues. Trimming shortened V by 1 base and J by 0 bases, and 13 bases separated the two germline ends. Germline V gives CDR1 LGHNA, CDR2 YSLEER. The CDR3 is CASSQGGGPGSYNEQFF. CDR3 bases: TGCGCCAGCAGCCAAGGCGGGGGCCCTGGCTCCTACAATGAGCAGTTCTTC.

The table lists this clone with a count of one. The CDR3 protein is CASGPGGSVGRGYTF. The CDR3 region has the DNA TGTGCCAGTGGACCAGGGGGGAGCGTCGGTCGGGGCTACACCTTC. This chain connects TRBV27 to TRBJ1-2, with TRBD1 identical over 7 bases. This CDR3 is built from 15 residues. Germline trimming cut 9 bases from V and 8 bases from J; bases unmatched to any gene: 18. CDR1 is MNHEY, CDR2 SMNVEV, per germline (reference sequence).

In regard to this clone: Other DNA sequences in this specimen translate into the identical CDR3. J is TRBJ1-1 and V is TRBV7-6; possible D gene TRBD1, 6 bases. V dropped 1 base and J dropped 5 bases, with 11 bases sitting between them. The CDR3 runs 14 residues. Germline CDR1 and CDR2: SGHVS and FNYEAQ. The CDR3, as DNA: TGTGCCAGCAGCTTAGATACAGGGTGGACTGAAGCTTTCTTT. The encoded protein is CASSLDTGWTEAFF.

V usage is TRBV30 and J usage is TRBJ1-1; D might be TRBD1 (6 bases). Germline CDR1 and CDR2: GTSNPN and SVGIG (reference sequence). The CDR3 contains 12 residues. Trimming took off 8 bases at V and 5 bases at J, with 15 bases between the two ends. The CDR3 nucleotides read TGTGCCGGGACACGACAGGTAACTGAAGCTTTCTTT. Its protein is CAGTRQVTEAFF.

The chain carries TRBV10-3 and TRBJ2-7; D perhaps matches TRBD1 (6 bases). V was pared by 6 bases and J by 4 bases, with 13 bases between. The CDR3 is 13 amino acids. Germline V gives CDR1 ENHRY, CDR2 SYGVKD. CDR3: CAIRLQGEYEQYF. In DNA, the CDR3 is TGTGCCATCAGGCTACAGGGTGAATACGAGCAGTACTTC.

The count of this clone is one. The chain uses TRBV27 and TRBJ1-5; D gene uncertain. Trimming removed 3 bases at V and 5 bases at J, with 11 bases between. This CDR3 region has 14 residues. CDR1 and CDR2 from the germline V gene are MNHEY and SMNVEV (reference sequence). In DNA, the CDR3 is TGTGCCAGCAGTTTTGTTGGAGGGCATCAGCCCCAGCATTTT. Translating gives CASSFVGGHQPQHF.

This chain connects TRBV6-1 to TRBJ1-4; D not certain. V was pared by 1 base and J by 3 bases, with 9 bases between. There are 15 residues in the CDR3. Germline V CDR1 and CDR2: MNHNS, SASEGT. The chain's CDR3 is CASSEGGRANEKLFF. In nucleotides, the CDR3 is TGTGCCAGCAGTGAAGGAGGTCGGGCTAATGAAAAACTGTTTTTT.

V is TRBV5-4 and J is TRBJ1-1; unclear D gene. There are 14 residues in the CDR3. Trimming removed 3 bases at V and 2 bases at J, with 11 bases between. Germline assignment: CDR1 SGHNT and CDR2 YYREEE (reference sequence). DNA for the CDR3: TGTGCCAGCAGCTCGTCCAGTTCCAACACTGAAGCTTTCTTT. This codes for CASSSSSSNTEAFF. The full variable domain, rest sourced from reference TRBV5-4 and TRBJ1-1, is ETGVTQSPTHLIKTRGQQVTLRCSSQSGHNTVSWYQQALGQGPQFIFQYYREEENGRGNFPPRFSGLQFPNYSSELNVNALELDDSALYLCASSSSSSNTEAFFGQGTRLTVV.

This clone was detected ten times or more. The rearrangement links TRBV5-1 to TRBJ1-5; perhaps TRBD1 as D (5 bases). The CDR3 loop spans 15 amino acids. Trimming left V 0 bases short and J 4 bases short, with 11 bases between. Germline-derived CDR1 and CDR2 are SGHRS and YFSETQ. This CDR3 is CASSLEGLSNQPQHF. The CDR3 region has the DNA TGCGCCAGCAGCTTGGAGGGGCTCTCGAATCAGCCCCAGCATTTT.

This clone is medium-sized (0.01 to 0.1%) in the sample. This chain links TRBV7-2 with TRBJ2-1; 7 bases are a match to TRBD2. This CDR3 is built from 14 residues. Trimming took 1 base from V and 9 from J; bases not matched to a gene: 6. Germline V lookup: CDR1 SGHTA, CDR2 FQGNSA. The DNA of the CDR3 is TGTGCCAGCAGCTTAGTAGGCAGGGAGGGTGAGCAGTTCTTC. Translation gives CASSLVGREGEQFF. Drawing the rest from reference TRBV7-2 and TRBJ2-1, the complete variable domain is GAGVSQSPSNKVTEKGKDVELRCDPISGHTALYWYRQSLGQGLEFLIYFQGNSAPDKSGLPSDRFSAERTGGSVSTLTIQRTQQEDSAVYLCASSLVGREGEQFFGPGTRLTVL.

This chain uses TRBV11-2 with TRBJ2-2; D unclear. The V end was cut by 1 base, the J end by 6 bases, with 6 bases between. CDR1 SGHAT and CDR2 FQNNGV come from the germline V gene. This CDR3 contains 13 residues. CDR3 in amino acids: CASSLAFPGELFF. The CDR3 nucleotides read TGTGCCAGCAGCTTAGCCTTCCCCGGGGAGCTGTTTTTT.

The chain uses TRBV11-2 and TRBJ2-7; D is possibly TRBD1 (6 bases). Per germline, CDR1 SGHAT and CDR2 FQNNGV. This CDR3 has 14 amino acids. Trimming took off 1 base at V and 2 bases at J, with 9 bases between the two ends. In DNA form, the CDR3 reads TGTGCCAGCAGCTTAGTGAGGGGGACCTACGAGCAGTACTTC. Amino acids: CASSLVRGTYEQYF. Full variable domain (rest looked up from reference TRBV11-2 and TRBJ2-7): EAGVAQSPRYKIIEKRQSVAFWCNPISGHATLYWYQQILGQGPKLLIQFQNNGVVDDSQLPKDRFSAERLKGVDSTLKIQPAKLEDSAVYLCASSLVRGTYEQYFGPGTRLTVT.

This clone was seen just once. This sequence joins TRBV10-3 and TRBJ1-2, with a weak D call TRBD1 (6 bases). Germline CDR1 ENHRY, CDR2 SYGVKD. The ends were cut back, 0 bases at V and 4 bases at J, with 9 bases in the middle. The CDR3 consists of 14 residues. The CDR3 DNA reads TGTGCCATCAGTGAGTCGGACAGCTCCTATGGCTACACCTTC. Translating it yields CAISESDSSYGYTF.

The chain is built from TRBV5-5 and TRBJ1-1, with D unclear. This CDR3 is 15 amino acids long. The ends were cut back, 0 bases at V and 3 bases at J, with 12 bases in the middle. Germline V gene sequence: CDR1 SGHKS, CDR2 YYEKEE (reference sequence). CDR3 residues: CASSLAVLADTEAFF. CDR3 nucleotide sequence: TGTGCCAGCAGCTTGGCCGTCCTTGCGGACACTGAAGCTTTCTTT.

Here the CDR3 reads CASSPQGPVLAQYF. The CDR3 DNA reads TGCGCCAGCAGCCCACAGGGGCCGGTCTTGGCCCAGTACTTC. The rearrangement links TRBV5-1 to TRBJ2-5; 7 nucleotides align to TRBD1. Germline CDR1 and CDR2: SGHRS and YFSETQ. CDR3 length: 14 residues. V dropped 4 bases and J dropped 9; count of bases not matched to a gene: 12. Filled out from reference TRBV5-1 and TRBJ2-5, the complete variable domain reads KAGVTQTPRYLIKTRGQQVTLSCSPISGHRSVSWYQQTPGQGLQFLFEYFSETQRNKGNFPGRFSGRQFSNSRSEMNVSTLELGDSALYLCASSPQGPVLAQYFGPGTRLLVL.

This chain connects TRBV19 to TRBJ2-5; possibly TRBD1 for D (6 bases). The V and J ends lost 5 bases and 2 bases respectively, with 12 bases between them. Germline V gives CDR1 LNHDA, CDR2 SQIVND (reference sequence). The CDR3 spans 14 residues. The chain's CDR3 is CASSPTTGQETQYF. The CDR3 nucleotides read TGTGCCAGTAGTCCAACGACAGGACAAGAGACCCAGTACTTC.

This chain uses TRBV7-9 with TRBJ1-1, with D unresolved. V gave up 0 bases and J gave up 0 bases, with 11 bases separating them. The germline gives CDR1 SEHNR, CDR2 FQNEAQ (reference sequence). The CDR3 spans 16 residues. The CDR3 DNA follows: TGTGCCAGCAGCTTAGCTAAACGAGGCATGAACACTGAAGCTTTCTTT. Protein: CASSLAKRGMNTEAFF.

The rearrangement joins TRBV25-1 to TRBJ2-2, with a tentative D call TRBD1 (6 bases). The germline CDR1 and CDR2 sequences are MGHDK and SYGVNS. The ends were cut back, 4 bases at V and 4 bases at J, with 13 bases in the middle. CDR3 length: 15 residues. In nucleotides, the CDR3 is TGTGCCAGCAGTGTCACAGGGCATCCCACCGGGGAGCTGTTTTTT. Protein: CASSVTGHPTGELFF.

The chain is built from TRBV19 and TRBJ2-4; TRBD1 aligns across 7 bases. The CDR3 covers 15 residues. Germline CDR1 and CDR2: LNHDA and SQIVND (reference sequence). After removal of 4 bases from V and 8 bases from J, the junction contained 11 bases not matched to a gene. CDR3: CASSNRDSFFDIQYF. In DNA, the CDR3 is TGTGCCAGTAGTAACCGGGACAGTTTCTTCGACATTCAGTACTTC.

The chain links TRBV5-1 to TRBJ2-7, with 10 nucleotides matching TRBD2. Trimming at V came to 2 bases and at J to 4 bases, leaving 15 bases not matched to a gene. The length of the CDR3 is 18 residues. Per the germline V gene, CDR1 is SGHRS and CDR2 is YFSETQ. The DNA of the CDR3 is TGCGCCAGCAGCTTTACTTCGGCTAGCGGGAGAACAATATACGAGCAGTACTTC. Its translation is CASSFTSASGRTIYEQYF.

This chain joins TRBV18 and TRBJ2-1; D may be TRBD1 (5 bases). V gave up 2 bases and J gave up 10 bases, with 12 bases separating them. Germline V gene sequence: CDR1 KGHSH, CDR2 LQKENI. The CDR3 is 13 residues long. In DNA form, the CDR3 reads TGTGCCAGCTCACCAGACAGTCTAAGGGAGCAGTTCTTC. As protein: CASSPDSLREQFF.

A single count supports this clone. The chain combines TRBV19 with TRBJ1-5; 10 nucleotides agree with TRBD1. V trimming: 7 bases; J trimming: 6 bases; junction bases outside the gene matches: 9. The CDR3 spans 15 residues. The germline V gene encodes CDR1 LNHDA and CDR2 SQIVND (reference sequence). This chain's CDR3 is CASMRTGGPGQPQHF. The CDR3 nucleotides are TGTGCCAGTATGCGGACAGGGGGTCCCGGTCAGCCCCAGCATTTT.

In nucleotides, the CDR3 is TGCGCCAGCAGCCAAGATCGAGGCGGATGGGATGAGCAGTTCTTC. As protein: CASSQDRGGWDEQFF. This chain connects TRBV4-3 to TRBJ2-1; no clear D. Germline V lookup: CDR1 LGHNA, CDR2 YSLEER. The V end lost 0 bases, the J end lost 8 bases, and 14 bases lay between the germline ends. The CDR3 extends over 15 amino acids.

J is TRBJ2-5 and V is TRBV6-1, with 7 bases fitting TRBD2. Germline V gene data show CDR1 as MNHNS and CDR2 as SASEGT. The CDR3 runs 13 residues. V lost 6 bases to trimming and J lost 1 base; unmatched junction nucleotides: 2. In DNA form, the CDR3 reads TGTGCCAGCAGACTAGCGATCCAAGAGACCCAGTACTTC. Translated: CASRLAIQETQYF.

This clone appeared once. The chain's CDR3 is CASSPLPLASGANVLTF. DNA of the CDR3: TGTGCCAGCTCACCACTACCGCTAGCCTCTGGGGCCAACGTCCTGACTTTC. The chain recombines TRBV18 with TRBJ2-6; the D gene is possibly TRBD2 (5 bases). Germline CDR1 KGHSH, CDR2 LQKENI. CDR3 length: 17 amino acids. V lost 1 base, J lost 0 bases, and 10 bases lay in between.